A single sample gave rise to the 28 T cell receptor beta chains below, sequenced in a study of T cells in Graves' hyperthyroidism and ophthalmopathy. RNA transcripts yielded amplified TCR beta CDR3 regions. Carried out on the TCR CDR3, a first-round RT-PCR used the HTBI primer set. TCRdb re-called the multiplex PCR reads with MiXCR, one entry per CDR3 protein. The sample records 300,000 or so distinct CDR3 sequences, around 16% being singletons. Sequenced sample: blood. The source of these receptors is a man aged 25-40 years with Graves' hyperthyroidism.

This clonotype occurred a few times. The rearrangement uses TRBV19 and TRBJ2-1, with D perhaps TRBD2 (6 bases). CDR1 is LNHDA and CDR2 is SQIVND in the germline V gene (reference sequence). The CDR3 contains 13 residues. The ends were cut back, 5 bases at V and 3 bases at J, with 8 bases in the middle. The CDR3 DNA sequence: TGTGCCAGTAGTCGGGACTTCTACAATGAGCAGTTCTTC. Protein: CASSRDFYNEQFF.

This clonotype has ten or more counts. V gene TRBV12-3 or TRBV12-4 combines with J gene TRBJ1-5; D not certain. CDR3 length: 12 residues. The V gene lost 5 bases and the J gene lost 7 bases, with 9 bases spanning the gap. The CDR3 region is CASSLKYQPQHF. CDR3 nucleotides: TGTGCCAGCAGTCTCAAGTACCAGCCCCAGCATTTT.

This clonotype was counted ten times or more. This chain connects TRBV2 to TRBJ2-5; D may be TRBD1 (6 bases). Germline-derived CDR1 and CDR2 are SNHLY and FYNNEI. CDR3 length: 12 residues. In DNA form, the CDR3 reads TGTGCTTCAGGGGTTGGGAGAGAGACCCAGTACTTC. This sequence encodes CASGVGRETQYF.

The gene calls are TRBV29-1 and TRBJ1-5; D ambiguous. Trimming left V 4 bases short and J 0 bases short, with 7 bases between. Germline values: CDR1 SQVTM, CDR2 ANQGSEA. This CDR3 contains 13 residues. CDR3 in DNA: TGCAGCGTTGTGGGAGATAGCAATCAGCCCCAGCATTTT. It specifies CSVVGDSNQPQHF.

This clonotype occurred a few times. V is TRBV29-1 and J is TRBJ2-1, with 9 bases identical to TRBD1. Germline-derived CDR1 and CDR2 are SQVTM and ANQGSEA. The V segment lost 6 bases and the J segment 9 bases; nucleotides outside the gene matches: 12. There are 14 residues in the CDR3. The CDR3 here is CSVRRDRVYVEQFF. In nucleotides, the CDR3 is TGCAGCGTCCGCAGGGACAGGGTTTATGTTGAGCAGTTCTTC.

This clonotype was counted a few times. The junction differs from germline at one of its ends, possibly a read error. CDR3 residues: CASSLAYNSPLHF. The DNA for the CDR3 is TGTGCCAGCAGCTTGGCCTACAATTCACCCCTCCACTTT. The chain links TRBV5-5 to TRBJ1-6; D gene uncertain. This CDR3 has 13 amino acids. Germline V lookup: CDR1 SGHKS, CDR2 YYEKEE (reference sequence).

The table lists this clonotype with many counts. CDR3 in amino acids: CASTSPAGGRDTQYF. In DNA, the CDR3 is TGTGCCAGCACCTCCCCAGCGGGGGGGAGAGATACGCAGTATTTT. The V gene is TRBV28, the J gene TRBJ2-3; 10 bases agree with TRBD2. Germline V gives CDR1 MDHEN, CDR2 SYDVKM. The CDR3 extends over 15 amino acids. V gave up 7 bases and J gave up 5 bases; unmatched junction bases: 9.

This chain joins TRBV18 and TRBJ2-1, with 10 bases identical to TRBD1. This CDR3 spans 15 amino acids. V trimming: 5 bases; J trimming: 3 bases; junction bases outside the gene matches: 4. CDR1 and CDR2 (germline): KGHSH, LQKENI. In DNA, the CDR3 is TGTGCCAGCTCAGTAGGACAGGGGGGCTACAATGAGCAGTTCTTC. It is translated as CASSVGQGGYNEQFF. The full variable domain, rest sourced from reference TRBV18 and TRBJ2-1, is NAGVMQNPRHLVRRRGQEARLRCSPMKGHSHVYWYRQLPEEGLKFMVYLQKENIIDESGMPKERFSAEFPKEGPSILRIQQVVRGDSAAYFCASSVGQGGYNEQFFGPGTRLTVL.

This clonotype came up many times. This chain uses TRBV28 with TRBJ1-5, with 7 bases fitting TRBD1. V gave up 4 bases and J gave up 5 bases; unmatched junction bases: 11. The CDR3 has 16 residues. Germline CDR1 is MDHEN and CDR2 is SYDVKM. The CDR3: CASSSRQGMGYQPQHF. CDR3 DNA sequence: TGTGCCAGCAGTTCACGACAGGGAATGGGATATCAGCCCCAGCATTTT.

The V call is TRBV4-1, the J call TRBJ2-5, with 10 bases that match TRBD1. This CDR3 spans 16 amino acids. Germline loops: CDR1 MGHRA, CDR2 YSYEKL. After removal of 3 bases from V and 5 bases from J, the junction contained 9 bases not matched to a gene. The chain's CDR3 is CASSQADRGRGETQYF. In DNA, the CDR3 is TGCGCCAGCAGCCAGGCAGACAGGGGGCGGGGGGAGACCCAGTACTTC.

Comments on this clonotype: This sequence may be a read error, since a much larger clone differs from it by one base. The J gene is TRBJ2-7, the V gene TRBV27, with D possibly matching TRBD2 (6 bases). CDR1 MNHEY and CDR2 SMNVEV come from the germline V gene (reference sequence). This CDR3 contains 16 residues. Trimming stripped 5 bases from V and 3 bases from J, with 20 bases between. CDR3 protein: CASSETRLVSIYEQYF. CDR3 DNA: TGTGCCAGCAGTGAGACCAGACTAGTTTCCATCTACGAGCAGTACTTC.

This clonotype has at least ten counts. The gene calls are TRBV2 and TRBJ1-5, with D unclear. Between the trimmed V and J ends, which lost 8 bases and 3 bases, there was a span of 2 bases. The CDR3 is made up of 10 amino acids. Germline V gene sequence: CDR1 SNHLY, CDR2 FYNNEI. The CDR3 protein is CASPNQPQHF. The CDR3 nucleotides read TGTGCCAGCCCCAATCAGCCCCAGCATTTT.

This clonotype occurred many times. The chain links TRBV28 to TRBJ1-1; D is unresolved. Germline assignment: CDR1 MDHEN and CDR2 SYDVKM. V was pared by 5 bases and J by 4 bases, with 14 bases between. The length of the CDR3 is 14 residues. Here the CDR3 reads CASSPPAAATEAFF. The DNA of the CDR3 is TGTGCCAGCAGTCCCCCCGCGGCAGCCACTGAAGCTTTCTTT.

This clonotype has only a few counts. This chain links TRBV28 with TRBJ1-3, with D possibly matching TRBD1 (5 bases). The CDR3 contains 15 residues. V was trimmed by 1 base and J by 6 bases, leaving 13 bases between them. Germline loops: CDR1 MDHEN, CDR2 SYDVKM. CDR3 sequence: CASSLYRQSLNTIYF. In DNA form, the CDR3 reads TGTGCCAGCAGTTTATATCGACAGTCTCTAAACACCATATATTTT.

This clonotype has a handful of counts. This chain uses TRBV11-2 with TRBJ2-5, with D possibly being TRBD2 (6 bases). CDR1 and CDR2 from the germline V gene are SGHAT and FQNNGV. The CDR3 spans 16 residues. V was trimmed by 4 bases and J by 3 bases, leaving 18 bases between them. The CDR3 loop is CASSWSYGEAKETQYF. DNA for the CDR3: TGTGCCAGCAGCTGGTCTTATGGGGAGGCGAAAGAGACCCAGTACTTC.

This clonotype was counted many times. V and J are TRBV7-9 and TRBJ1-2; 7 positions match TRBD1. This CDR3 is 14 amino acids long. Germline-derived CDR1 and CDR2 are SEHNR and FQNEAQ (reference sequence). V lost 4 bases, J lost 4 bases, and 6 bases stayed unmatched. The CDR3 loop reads CASSSQGLPYGYTF. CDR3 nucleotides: TGTGCCAGCAGCTCACAGGGGCTCCCCTATGGCTACACCTTC.

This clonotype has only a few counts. CDR3 bases: TGCGCCAGCAGCCCGGGACAGGACTTATTCATGAACACTGAAGCTTTCTTT. It yields the protein CASSPGQDLFMNTEAFF. The chain uses TRBV5-1 and TRBJ1-1, with TRBD1 identical over 8 bases. This CDR3 has 17 amino acids. J lost 0 bases, V lost 4 bases, and 11 bases had no gene match. Germline CDR1 and CDR2: SGHRS and YFSETQ. Using reference TRBV5-1 and TRBJ1-1 for the parts outside the CDR3, the full variable domain is KAGVTQTPRYLIKTRGQQVTLSCSPISGHRSVSWYQQTPGQGLQFLFEYFSETQRNKGNFPGRFSGRQFSNSRSEMNVSTLELGDSALYLCASSPGQDLFMNTEAFFGQGTRLTVV.

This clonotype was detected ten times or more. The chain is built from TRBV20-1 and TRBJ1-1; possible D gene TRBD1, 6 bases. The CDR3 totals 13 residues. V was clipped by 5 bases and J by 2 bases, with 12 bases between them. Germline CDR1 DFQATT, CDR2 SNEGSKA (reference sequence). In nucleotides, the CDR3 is TGCAGTGCTCCCAGGGGCGATAACACTGAAGCTTTCTTT. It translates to CSAPRGDNTEAFF.

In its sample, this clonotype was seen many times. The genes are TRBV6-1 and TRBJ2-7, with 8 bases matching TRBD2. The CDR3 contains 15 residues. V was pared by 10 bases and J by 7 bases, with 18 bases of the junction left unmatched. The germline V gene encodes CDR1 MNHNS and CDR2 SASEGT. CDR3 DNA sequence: TGTGCCACACGGGGGTGGCGCGGGAGGTCTAAAGAGCAGTACTTC. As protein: CATRGWRGRSKEQYF.

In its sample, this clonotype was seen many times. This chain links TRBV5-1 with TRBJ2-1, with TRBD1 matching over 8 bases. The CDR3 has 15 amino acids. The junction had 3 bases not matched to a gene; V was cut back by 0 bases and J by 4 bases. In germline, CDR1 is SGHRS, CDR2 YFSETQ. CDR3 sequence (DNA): TGCGCCAGCAGCTTGGGACAGGGGTTTTACAATGAGCAGTTCTTC. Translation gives CASSLGQGFYNEQFF.

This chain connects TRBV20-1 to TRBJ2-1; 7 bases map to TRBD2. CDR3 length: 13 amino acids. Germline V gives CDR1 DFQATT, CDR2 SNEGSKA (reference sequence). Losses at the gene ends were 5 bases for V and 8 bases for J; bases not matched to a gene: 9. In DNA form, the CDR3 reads TGCAGTGCTGTGGGCGGGAGTGCGGATGAGCAGTTCTTC. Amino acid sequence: CSAVGGSADEQFF.

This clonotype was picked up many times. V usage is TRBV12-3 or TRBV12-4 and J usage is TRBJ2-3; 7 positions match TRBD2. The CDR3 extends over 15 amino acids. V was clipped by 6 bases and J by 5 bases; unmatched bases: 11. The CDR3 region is CASSLVAGVLDTQYF. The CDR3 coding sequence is TGTGCCAGCAGCCTTGTGGCGGGAGTGCTAGATACGCAGTATTTT.

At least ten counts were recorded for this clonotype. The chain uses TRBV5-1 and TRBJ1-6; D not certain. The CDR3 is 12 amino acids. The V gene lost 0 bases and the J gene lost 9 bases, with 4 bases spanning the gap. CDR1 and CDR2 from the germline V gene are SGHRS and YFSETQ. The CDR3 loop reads CASSLGGSPLHF. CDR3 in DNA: TGCGCCAGCAGCTTGGGGGGTTCACCCCTCCACTTT.

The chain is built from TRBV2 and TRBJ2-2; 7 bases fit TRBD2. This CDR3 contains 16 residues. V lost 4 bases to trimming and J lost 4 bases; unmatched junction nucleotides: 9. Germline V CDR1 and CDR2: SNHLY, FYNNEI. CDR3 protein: CASSGGGRVVTGELFF. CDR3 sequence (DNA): TGTGCCAGCAGTGGGGGAGGGAGGGTCGTCACCGGGGAGCTGTTTTTT.

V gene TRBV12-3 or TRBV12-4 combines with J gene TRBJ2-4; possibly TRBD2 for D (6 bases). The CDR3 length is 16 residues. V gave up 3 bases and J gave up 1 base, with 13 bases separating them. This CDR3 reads CASSFRAGNAKNIQYF. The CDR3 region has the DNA TGTGCCAGCAGTTTTCGAGCGGGTAACGCCAAAAACATTCAGTACTTC.

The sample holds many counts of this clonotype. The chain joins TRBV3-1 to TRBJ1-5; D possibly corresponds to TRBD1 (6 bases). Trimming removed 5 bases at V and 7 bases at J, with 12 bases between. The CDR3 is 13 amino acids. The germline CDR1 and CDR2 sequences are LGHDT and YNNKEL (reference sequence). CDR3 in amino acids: CASSNRVDQPQHF. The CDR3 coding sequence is TGTGCCAGCAGCAACAGGGTTGACCAGCCCCAGCATTTT. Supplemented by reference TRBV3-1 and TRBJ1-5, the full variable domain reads DTAVSQTPKYLVTQMGNDKSIKCEQNLGHDTMYWYKQDSKKFLKIMFSYNNKELIINETVPNRFSPKSPDKAHLNLHINSLELGDSAVYFCASSNRVDQPQHFGDGTRLSIL.

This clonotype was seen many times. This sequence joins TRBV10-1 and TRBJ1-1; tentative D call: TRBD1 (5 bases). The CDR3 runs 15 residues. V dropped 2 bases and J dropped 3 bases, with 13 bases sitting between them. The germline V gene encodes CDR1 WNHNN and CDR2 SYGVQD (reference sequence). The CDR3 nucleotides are TGCGCCAGCAGTGAGGGGCAGGGCGATTACACTGAAGCTTTCTTT. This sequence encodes CASSEGQGDYTEAFF.

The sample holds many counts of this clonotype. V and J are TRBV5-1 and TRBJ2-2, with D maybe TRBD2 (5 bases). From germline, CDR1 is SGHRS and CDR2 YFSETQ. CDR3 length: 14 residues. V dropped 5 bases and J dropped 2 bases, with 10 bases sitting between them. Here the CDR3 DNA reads TGCGCCAGCAGGGGAGCGGTAAACACCGGGGAGCTGTTTTTT. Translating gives CASRGAVNTGELFF.